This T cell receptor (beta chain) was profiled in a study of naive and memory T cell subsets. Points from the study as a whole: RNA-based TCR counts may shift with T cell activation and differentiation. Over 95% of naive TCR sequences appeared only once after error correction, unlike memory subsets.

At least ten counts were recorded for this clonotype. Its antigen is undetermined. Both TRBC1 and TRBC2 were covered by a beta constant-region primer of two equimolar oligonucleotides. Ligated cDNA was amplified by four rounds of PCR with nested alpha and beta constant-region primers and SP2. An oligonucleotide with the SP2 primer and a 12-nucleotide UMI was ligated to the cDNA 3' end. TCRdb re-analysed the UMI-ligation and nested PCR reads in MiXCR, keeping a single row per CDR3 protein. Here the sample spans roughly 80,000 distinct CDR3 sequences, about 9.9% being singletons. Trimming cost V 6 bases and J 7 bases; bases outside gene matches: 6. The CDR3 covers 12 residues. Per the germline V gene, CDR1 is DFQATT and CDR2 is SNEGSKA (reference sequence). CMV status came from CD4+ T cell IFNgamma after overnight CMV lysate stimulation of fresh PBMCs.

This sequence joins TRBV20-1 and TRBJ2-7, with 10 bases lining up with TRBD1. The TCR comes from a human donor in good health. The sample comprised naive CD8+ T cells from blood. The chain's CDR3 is CSAGTGVGEQYF. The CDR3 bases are TGCAGTGCCGGGACAGGGGTGGGAGAGCAGTACTTC.